These T cell receptor beta chains were read from a single sample in a study of shared clonotypes between healthy human individuals. Method: immunoSEQ multiplex PCR; TCRdb's copy keeps in-frame clones and lacks some. The sample contains about 2.3 million clones, around 93% of which appear only once. Material: naive CD4+ T cells from PBMCs. The receptors were sampled from a man between 18 and 29 years old in good health. Some clones in this sample may be carry-over from other donors' samples. Both conserved end residues are part of each CDR3. Fields, in order: D gene, J gene, clone size, CDR3 length, V gene, CDR3 DNA, CDR3 protein. The D gene is left open where the match is weak. Not all rows give a size; the values are once, few, many and, for expanded clones, a class.

TRBD1 | TRBJ2-3 | . | 20 | TRBV7-8 | TGTGCCAGCAGCTTAGTTCCAACCGGGACAGGGGCGCAGAAAACAGATACGCAGTATTTT | CASSLVPTGTGAQKTDTQYF
. | TRBJ1-1 | . | 13 | TRBV5-1 | TGCGCCAGCACTTGGACAGTGGAATCTGAAGCTTTCTTT | CASTWTVESEAFF
TRBD2 | TRBJ2-3 | . | 20 | TRBV18 | TGTGCCAGCTCACTTCGACCGGGACTAGCGGGAGGACTCAGCACAGATACGCAGTATTTT | CASSLRPGLAGGLSTDTQYF
. | TRBJ2-7 | once | 12 | TRBV5-1 | TGCGCCAGCAGCTTGATCTCCGGGGAGCAGTACTTC | CASSLISGEQYF
. | TRBJ1-1 | . | 15 | TRBV6-5 | TGTGCCAGCAGTTACCCCACAGGGCAGGGCACTGAAGCTTTCTTT | CASSYPTGQGTEAFF
TRBD2 | TRBJ2-7 | . | 18 | TRBV5-6 | TGTGCCAGCAGCTTCCGGACTAGCGGGATACAGCGTACGAGCGAGCAGTACTTC | CASSFRTSGIQRTSEQYF
. | TRBJ1-4 | once | 13 | TRBV30 | TGTGCCTGGAATTCGCTATTCGGTGAAAAACTGTTTTTT | CAWNSLFGEKLFF
. | TRBJ2-5 | . | 12 | TRBV11-2 | TGTGCCAGCAGCTCGGGGACGGAGACCCAGTACTTC | CASSSGTETQYF
TRBD1 | TRBJ1-2 | . | 15 | TRBV5-6 | TGTGCCAGCAGACGGACCGGGACAGCAAACTATGGCTACACCTTC | CASRRTGTANYGYTF
TRBD1 | TRBJ1-1 | . | 13 | TRBV11-2 | TGTGCCAGCAGCTTGACAGGGTTAAAGAGGGCTTTCTTT | CASSLTGLKRAFF
. | TRBJ2-3 | once | 16 | TRBV4-1 | TGCGCCAGCAGCCAAGGTCGAACCGTCCCCACAGATACGCAGTATTTT | CASSQGRTVPTDTQYF
. | TRBJ2-1 | . | 12 | TRBV11-1 | TGTGCCAGCAGCCGGAAACGGGATGAGCAGTTCTTC | CASSRKRDEQFF
. | TRBJ1-1 | . | 14 | TRBV14 | TGTGCCAGCAGCCAACGAACAGGGTACACTGAAGCTTTCTTT | CASSQRTGYTEAFF
TRBD2 | TRBJ2-2 | . | 16 | TRBV5-1 | TGCGCCAGCAGCCGCGGAGTAGCGGGAGGGACCGGGGAGCTGTTTTTT | CASSRGVAGGTGELFF
TRBD1 | TRBJ1-2 | . | 15 | TRBV2 | TGTGCCAGCAGTACCCTCGGGACAGCCAACTATGGCTACACCTTC | CASSTLGTANYGYTF
. | TRBJ2-2 | once | 15 | TRBV9 | TGTGCCAGCAGCATAACGGGATCGGGCGCCGGGGAGCTGTTTTTT | CASSITGSGAGELFF
. | TRBJ2-3 | . | 15 | TRBV27 | TGTGCCAGCAGTTTAAGGCGGGATCGCACAGATACGCAGTATTTT | CASSLRRDRTDTQYF
. | TRBJ2-7 | . | 15 | TRBV7-2 | TGTGCCAGCAGCTTAGTTCCGGACAGAACCTACGAGCAGTACTTC | CASSLVPDRTYEQYF
. | TRBJ2-7 | . | 15 | TRBV19 | TGTGCCAGTAGTATCGGTACAGGGAGGTCCTACGAGCAGTACTTC | CASSIGTGRSYEQYF
. | TRBJ2-5 | . | 14 | TRBV30 | TGTGCCTGGAGTCCCACGAGCTGGGGCGAGACCCAGTACTTC | CAWSPTSWGETQYF
TRBD2 | TRBJ2-5 | . | 16 | TRBV5-4 | TGTGCCAGCAGCTACAGACTAGCCCGCCCACAAGAGACCCAGTACTTC | CASSYRLARPQETQYF
. | TRBJ2-4 | . | 15 | TRBV9 | TGTGCCAGCAGCCCTCCTGGGAGAGGGGAAAACATTCAGTACTTC | CASSPPGRGENIQYF
TRBD2 | TRBJ2-3 | . | 15 | TRBV6-4 | TGTGCCAGCAGGGCCACGGGAGGGCCAATAGATACGCAGTATTTT | CASRATGGPIDTQYF
. | TRBJ1-4 | . | 16 | TRBV7-9 | TGTGCCAGCAGGCCCGGGACCGGAGAGATTAATGAAAAACTGTTTTTT | CASRPGTGEINEKLFF
TRBD1 | TRBJ2-5 | . | 13 | TRBV5-5 | TGTGCCAGCAGCCCAGCAGGGGGAGAGACCCAGTACTTC | CASSPAGGETQYF
. | TRBJ2-1 | . | 11 | TRBV30 | TGTGCCTGGGGGGGACGGCGGGAGCAGTTCTTC | CAWGGRREQFF
TRBD2 | TRBJ2-4 | . | 18 | TRBV7-8 | TGTGCCAGCAGCTTAGGGGGAGGAGCGGGAGTAGCCAAAAACATTCAGTACTTC | CASSLGGGAGVAKNIQYF
TRBD1 | TRBJ2-7 | once | 15 | TRBV30 | TGTGCCTGGACCTACTCGACAGGGGGTTTCTACGAGCAGTACTTC | CAWTYSTGGFYEQYF
. | TRBJ2-5 | . | 15 | TRBV9 | TGTGCCAGCAGCGTGAGCCCAGGGCCCCAAGAGACCCAGTACTTC | CASSVSPGPQETQYF
TRBD2 | TRBJ2-7 | . | 15 | TRBV2 | TGTGCCAGCAGTGATAGGCCTAGCGGGAGGTACGAGCAGTACTTC | CASSDRPSGRYEQYF
. | TRBJ1-5 | . | 14 | TRBV5-1 | TGCGCCAGCAGCCAACAAGGTGGAAATCAGCCCCAGCATTTT | CASSQQGGNQPQHF
. | TRBJ2-7 | . | 11 | TRBV25-1 | TGTGCCAGCAGTGAACATCGGGAGCAGTACTTC | CASSEHREQYF
TRBD2 | TRBJ2-7 | . | 15 | TRBV28 | TGTGCCAGCAAAAGGACTAGCGGGAGGACCTACGAGCAGTACTTC | CASKRTSGRTYEQYF
. | TRBJ2-3 | . | 14 | TRBV30 | TGTGCCTGGAGTCAGTCCGGCCCGTGGGATACGCAGTATTTT | CAWSQSGPWDTQYF
TRBD1 | TRBJ2-1 | . | 15 | TRBV5-1 | TGCGCCAGCAGGCCTACAGGGGAGACCTACAATGAGCAGTTCTTC | CASRPTGETYNEQFF
. | TRBJ1-5 | . | 14 | TRBV30 | TGTGCCTGGAGCCCCTTGGGCCCCGATCAGCCCCAGCATTTT | CAWSPLGPDQPQHF
TRBD2 | TRBJ2-3 | once | 14 | TRBV10-3 | TGTGCCATCAGGGGTAGCGGGAGATTAGATACGCAGTATTTT | CAIRGSGRLDTQYF